Listed below are T cell receptor beta chains from one sample, sequenced in a study of spatial heterogeneity in lung cancer. TCRdb processed the 5' RACE reads anew with MiXCR; each CDR3 protein has one entry. Counted here are around 12,000 distinct CDR3 sequences, 3% to 4% occurring once; the ten biggest clones make up roughly 16%. Sequencing was performed on lung tumor tissue, taken at surgery. Receptor source: a male donor with early-stage non-small cell lung cancer. Each CDR3 is given with its conserved first and last residue. D genes are given only for firm matches. Sizes are listed as once, few or many counts, or a class when the clone is expanded.

j_gene	abundance	d_gene	v_gene	CDR3aa	CDR3nt
TRBJ1-4	few	-	TRBV7-2	CASSFPGKGDEKLFF	TGTGCCAGCAGCTTCCCCGGGAAAGGGGATGAAAAACTGTTTTTT
TRBJ2-3	medium-sized	TRBD2	TRBV7-3	CASSYGGGAQDTQYF	TGTGCCAGCAGCTACGGCGGGGGGGCCCAAGATACGCAGTATTTT
TRBJ2-6	many	-	TRBV4-3	CASSQEWVSGANVLTF	TGCGCCAGCAGCCAAGAATGGGTCTCTGGGGCCAACGTCCTGACTTTC
TRBJ1-2	few	-	TRBV7-9	CASSPISGKNYGYTF	TGTGCCAGCAGCCCTATCAGTGGGAAGAACTATGGCTACACCTTC
TRBJ2-4	many	-	TRBV19	CASGSSGGPGDGTKNIQYF	TGTGCTAGTGGATCCAGCGGCGGGCCAGGGGACGGAACCAAAAACATTCAGTACTTC
TRBJ2-3	many	TRBD2	TRBV2	CASSEGGGTDTQYF	TGTGCCAGCAGTGAGGGGGGGGGCACAGATACGCAGTATTTT
TRBJ2-5	many	-	TRBV28	CASSQQNPRPSETQYF	TGTGCCAGCAGTCAACAGAATCCTCGGCCTAGCGAGACCCAGTACTTC
TRBJ2-7	many	-	TRBV7-2	CASSFMRGSGEQYF	TGTGCCAGCAGCTTTATGCGGGGTTCGGGAGAGCAGTACTTC
TRBJ2-3	many	-	TRBV5-4	CASSTSTDTQYF	TGTGCCAGCAGCACCAGTACAGATACGCAGTATTTT
TRBJ1-1	many	-	TRBV5-1	CASSLAGANTEAFF	TGCGCCAGCAGCTTAGCGGGGGCGAACACTGAAGCTTTCTTT
TRBJ2-3	many	-	TRBV5-6	CASSLNADTQYF	TGTGCCAGCAGCTTGAATGCAGATACGCAGTATTTT
TRBJ1-1	many	-	TRBV5-1	CASSLLEGAAFF	TGCGCCAGCAGCTTGCTAGAGGGAGCGGCTTTCTTT